Described below is a single T cell receptor (beta chain) sequence and its context. The antigen it recognizes is unknown. Within one base of it there is no much larger clone, and no base qualities were kept. These data belong to a study of monozygotic twins with cystic fibrosis (dated by TCRdb to the early 2020s). Broadly, across the study: Around 3.1 micrograms of fragmented DNA went through approximately 14 PCR cycles to produce barcoded libraries. Ten female and six male twin pairs, aged roughly 2.0 to 40 years (median about 9 years) and mostly children and adolescents, were included in the cohort. Data for three of the twin pairs had already been reported earlier in a different context. On the day of blood sampling, twins were ranked among 1,100 or so cohort participants for weight-for-height and for FEVPerc (FEV1 disease centile). TCR beta repertoires were compared within and between 16 monozygotic twin pairs with cystic fibrosis so that genetic influence on V and J gene usage could be assessed. General findings and caveats noted by the study authors: Simpson clonality was generally low (median approximately 0.0095), suggesting a naive-dominated repertoire, with higher clonality in the most severely affected patients. Only a small cohort was studied, and no association of shared CDR3 numbers with age, concordance or disease severity was found. Sharing of nucleotide-identical clonotypes was significantly greater within monozygotic CF twin pairs than between unrelated CF individuals (P = 0.000026, Mann-Whitney). V gene usage was most similar to the co-twin for 13 of 16 pairs, and J usage for 8 of 16 pairs, suggesting genetic constraints.

The CDR3 goes from the cysteine to the phenylalanine over 15 residues. Only the CDR3 portion is preserved as DNA: 45 bases, with reading frame beginning at the first base. V is pruned by 8 bases and J by 8 bases, leaving 14 bases of the junction without a gene match. From a lookup of the germline V gene (reference sequence), CDR1 and CDR2 are MNHNY and SVGAGI. The twin pairs came from the European Cystic Fibrosis Twin and Sibling Study Cohort, a cohort that recruited patients from 170 or so CF clinics across 14 European countries. Zygosity and CFTR genotype were verified in-house, and zygosity was tested by multiplex PCR of nine short tandem repeat loci. Peripheral blood was sampled from each twin, with clinical parameters recorded on the day of blood sampling. Genomic DNA was isolated from peripheral blood cells with phenol/chloroform and kept in TE buffer at 4 degrees C. Following the manufacturer's instructions, TCR beta CDR3 regions were amplified by multiplex PCR with the immunoSEQ immune profiling system. An Illumina NextSeq system was used to carry out the sequencing. The original methods were these. Sequence data were processed on the immunoSEQ Analyzer platform, and clonality was calculated as the square root of Simpson's index of productive rearrangements. Jensen-Shannon distance served as the measure of similarity in V and J usage, while OLGA was used to compute CDR3 generation probabilities. The immuneACCESS database (August 2020) and VDJdb (December 2020) were searched for shared CDR3 sequences. The table comes from immuneACCESS by way of TCRdb, which keeps in-frame sequences with V and J called. Part of the clones is missing from these tables; in studies checked, under half for an unresolved V gene and the rest for unknown reasons. The V and J calls and clone size come from that table; D and trimming were worked out from the DNA. The table for this sample lists approximately 36,000 clones; just over 90% of them were counted only once. Jointly, the top ten make up about 0.2% of the sample.

The clonotype originates from a boy younger than 10 with cystic fibrosis. The sequenced sample was blood. This receptor chain uses TRBV6-6 and TRBJ1-4; TRBD1 matches 7 bases in the middle. The CDR3 has the sequence CASQPSQGGEEKLFF. DNA sequence: TGTGCCAGCCAACCCTCGCAGGGGGGTGAAGAAAAACTGTTTTTT.